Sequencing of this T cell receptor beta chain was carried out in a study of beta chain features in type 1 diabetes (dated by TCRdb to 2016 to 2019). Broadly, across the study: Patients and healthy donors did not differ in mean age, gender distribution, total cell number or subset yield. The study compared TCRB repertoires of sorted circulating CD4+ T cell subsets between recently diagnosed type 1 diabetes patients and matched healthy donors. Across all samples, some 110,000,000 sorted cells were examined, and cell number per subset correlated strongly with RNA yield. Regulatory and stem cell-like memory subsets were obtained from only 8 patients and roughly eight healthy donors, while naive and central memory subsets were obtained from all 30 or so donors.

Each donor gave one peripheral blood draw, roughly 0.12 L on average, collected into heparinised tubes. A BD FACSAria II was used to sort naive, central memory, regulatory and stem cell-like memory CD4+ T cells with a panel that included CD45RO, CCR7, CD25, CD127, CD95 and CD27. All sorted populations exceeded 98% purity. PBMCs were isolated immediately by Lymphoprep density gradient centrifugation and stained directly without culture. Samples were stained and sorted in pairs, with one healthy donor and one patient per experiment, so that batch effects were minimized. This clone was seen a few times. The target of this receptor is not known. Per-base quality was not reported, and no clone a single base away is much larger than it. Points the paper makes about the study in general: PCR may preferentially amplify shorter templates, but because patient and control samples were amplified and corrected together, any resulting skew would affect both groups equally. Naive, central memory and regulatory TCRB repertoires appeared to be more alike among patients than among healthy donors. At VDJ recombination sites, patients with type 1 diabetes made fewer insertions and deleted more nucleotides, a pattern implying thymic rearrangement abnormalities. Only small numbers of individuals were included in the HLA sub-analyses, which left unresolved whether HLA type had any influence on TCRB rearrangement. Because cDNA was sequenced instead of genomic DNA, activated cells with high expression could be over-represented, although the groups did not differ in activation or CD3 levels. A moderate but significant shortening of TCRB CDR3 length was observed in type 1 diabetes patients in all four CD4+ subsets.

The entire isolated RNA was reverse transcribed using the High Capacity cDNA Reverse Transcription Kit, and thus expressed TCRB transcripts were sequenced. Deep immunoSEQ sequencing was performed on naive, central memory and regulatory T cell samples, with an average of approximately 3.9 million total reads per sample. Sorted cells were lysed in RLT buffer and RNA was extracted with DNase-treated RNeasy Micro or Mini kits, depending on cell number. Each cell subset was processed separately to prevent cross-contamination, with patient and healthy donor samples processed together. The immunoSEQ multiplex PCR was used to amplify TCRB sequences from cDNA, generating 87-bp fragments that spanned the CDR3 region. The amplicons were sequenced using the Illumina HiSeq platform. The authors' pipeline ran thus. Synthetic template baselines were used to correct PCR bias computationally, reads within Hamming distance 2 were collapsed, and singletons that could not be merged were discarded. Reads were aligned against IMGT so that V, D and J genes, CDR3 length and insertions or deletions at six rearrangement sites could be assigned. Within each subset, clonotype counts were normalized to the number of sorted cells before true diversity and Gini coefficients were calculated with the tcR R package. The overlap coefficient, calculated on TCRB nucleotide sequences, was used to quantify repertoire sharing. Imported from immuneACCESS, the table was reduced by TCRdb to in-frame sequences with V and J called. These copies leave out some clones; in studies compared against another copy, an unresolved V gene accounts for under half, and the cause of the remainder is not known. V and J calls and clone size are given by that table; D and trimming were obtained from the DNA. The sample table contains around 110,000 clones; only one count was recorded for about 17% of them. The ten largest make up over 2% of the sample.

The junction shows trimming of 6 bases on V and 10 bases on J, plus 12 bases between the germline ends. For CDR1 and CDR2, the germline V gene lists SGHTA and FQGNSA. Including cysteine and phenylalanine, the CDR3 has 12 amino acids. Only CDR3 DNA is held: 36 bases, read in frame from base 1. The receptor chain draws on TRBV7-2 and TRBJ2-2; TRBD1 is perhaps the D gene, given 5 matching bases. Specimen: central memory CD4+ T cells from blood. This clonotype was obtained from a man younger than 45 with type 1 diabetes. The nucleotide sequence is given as TGTGCCAGCAGTTTCACTGGGGCGGAGCTGTTTTTT. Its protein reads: CASSFTGAELFF.